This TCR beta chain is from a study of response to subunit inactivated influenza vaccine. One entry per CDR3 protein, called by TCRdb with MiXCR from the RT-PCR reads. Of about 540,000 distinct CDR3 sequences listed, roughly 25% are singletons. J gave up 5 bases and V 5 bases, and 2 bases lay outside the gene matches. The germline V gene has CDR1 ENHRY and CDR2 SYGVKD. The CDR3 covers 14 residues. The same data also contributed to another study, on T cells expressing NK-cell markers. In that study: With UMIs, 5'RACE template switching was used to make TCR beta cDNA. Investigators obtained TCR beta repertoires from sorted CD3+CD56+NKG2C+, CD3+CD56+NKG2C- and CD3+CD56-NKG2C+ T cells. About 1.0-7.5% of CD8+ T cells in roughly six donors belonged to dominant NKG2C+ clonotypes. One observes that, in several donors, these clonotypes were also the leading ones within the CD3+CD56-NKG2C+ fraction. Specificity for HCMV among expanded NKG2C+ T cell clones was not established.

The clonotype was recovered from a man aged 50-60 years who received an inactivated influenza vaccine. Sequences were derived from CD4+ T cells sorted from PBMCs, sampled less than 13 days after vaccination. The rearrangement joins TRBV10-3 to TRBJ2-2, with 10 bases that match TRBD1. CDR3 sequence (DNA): TGTGCCATCAGTCCGGACAGGGGGACCGGGGAGCTGTTTTTT. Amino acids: CAISPDRGTGELFF.